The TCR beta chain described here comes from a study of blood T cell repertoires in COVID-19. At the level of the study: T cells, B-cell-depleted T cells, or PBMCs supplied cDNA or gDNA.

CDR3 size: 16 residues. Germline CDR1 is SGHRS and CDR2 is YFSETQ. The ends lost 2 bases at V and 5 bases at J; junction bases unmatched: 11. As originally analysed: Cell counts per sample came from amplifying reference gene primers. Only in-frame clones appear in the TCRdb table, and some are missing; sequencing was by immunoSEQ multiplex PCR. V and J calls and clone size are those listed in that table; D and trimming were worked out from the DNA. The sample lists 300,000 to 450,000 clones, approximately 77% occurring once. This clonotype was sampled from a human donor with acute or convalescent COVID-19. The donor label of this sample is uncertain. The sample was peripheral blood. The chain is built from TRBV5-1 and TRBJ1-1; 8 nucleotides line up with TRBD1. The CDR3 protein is CASSFQGAIGGTEAFF. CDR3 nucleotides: TGCGCCAGCAGCTTCCAGGGGGCGATTGGGGGTACTGAAGCTTTCTTT.